Listed below are T cell receptor beta chains from one sample, sequenced in a study of cytomegalovirus exposure and HLA in healthy donors. Clones were read by immunoSEQ multiplex PCR, and TCRdb kept only the in-frame ones, dropping some. The data hold 250,000 or so clones, with 80% to 85% observed a single time. Sequencing input: PBMCs. Receptor source: a woman in her sixties in good health and CMV-seropositive. CDR3s include the opening cysteine and the closing phenylalanine or tryptophan.

v_call,j_call,cdr3_aa
TRBV7-9,TRBJ1-3,CASSLGRASGNTIYF
TRBV5-5,TRBJ1-3,CASSWGDSSGNTIYF
TRBV7-3,TRBJ1-1,CASSLYKGPNTEAFF
TRBV5-1,TRBJ2-7,CASSAGQRNEQYF
TRBV30,TRBJ2-7,CASDRGGNREQYF
TRBV5-1,TRBJ2-7,CASSGGYEQYF
TRBV5-1,TRBJ2-7,CASSLGQILSEQYF
TRBV27,TRBJ2-3,CASSLTTGARDTQYF
TRBV4-1,TRBJ1-4,CASSQAGGGEKLFF
TRBV30,TRBJ2-1,CAWITTSGSNEQFF
TRBV5-6,TRBJ1-6,CASSVRQGENSPLHF
TRBV2,TRBJ1-2,CASSVRQENYGYTF
TRBV7-3,TRBJ2-1,CASSLTSSVSSYNEQFF
TRBV5-1,TRBJ1-2,CASRQQGVNRLGNGYTF
TRBV19,TRBJ1-4,CASSWDSEKLFF
TRBV25-1,TRBJ2-3,CASSELSAPEPPDTQYF
TRBV5-1,TRBJ2-7,CASSLTGYTYEQYF
TRBV7-7,TRBJ2-5,CASSLGRLAQETQYF
TRBV20-1,TRBJ2-7,CSAKRTYEQYF
TRBV27,TRBJ1-2,CASSLSITGSYGYTF
TRBV7-8,TRBJ2-1,CASSTWGLAVYNEQFF
TRBV5-4,TRBJ2-1,CASSLVTGGANEQFF